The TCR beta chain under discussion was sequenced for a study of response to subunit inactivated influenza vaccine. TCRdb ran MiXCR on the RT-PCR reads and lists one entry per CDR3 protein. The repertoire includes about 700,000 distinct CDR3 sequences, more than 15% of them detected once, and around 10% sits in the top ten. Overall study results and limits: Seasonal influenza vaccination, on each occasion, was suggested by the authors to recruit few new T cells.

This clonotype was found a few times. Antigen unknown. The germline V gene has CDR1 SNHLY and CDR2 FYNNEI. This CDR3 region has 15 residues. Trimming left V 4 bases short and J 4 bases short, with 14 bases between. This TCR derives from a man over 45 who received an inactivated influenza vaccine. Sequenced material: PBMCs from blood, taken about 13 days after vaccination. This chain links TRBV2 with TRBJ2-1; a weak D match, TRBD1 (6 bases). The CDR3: CASSAPTGYYNEQFF. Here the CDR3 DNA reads TGTGCCAGCAGTGCGCCTACAGGGTATTACAATGAGCAGTTCTTC.